The 22 T cell receptor beta chains reported below all come from one sample, sequenced in a study of T-cell reconstitution after alpha-beta-depleted transplantation in children. Molecular barcoding with unique molecular identifiers was used for the TCRbeta library. TCRdb redid the calling of the PCR reads with MiXCR, one entry per CDR3 protein. This table has some 600,000 distinct CDR3 sequences, around a sixth appearing once. The sequencing here drew on PBMCs from the stem cell graft donor, taken from the stem cell graft. The origin of the receptors is a human donor who donated a stem cell graft to a child with acute myeloid leukemia.

The chain employs TRBV18 and TRBJ2-1, with TRBD2 matching 13 bases. In germline, CDR1 is KGHSH, CDR2 LQKENI. V lost 2 bases to trimming and J lost 9 bases; unmatched junction nucleotides: 4. CDR3 size: 15 residues. The CDR3 protein is CASSPELAGGTEQFF. The CDR3 DNA reads as TGTGCCAGCTCACCAGAACTAGCGGGGGGGACTGAGCAGTTCTTC.

The CDR3 nucleotides read TGTGCCACCTGTAGCGGGGGGAATAACAATGAGCAGTTCTTC. Its protein is CATCSGGNNNEQFF. The chain carries TRBV6-1 and TRBJ2-1; TRBD2 aligns across 10 bases. This CDR3 spans 14 amino acids. The V gene's germline CDR1 is MNHNS and CDR2 SASEGT. The V segment lost 10 bases and the J segment 5 bases; nucleotides outside the gene matches: 8.

This clonotype has at least ten counts. V is TRBV29-1 and J is TRBJ1-1; the D is unclear. Germline CDR1 SQVTM, CDR2 ANQGSEA. The V end lost 4 bases, the J end lost 6 bases, and 9 bases lay between the germline ends. CDR3 size: 11 residues. DNA of the CDR3: TGCAGCGTTGTAAGGGAGGCTGAAGCTTTCTTT. Translation gives CSVVREAEAFF.

This clonotype was recorded many times. This chain joins TRBV20-1 and TRBJ1-2; D not certain. Looked up from germline, CDR1 is DFQATT and CDR2 is SNEGSKA (reference sequence). This CDR3 has 16 residues. V was clipped by 5 bases and J by 4 bases, with 23 bases between them. CDR3 sequence (DNA): TGCAGTGCTCCCGAGGTCGGCAGGCCGAGACTCTATGGCTACACCTTC. Residues: CSAPEVGRPRLYGYTF.

This clonotype was seen only a few times. This chain links TRBV6-1 with TRBJ2-1; TRBD2 matches 9 bases. Looked up from germline, CDR1 is MNHNS and CDR2 is SASEGT. There are 15 residues in the CDR3. The junction had 9 bases not matched to a gene; V was cut back by 8 bases and J by 4 bases. DNA for the CDR3: TGTGCCAGCCACCGTCTAGCGGGGTTGTACAATGAGCAGTTCTTC. Translated: CASHRLAGLYNEQFF.

This clonotype was detected many times. The V gene is TRBV5-1, the J gene TRBJ1-5; no definite D call. Germline CDR1 and CDR2: SGHRS and YFSETQ. Trimming pared 4 bases from V and 4 bases from J, leaving 9 bases between. The CDR3 is made up of 13 amino acids. CDR3 in amino acids: CASSPRPNQPQHF. For the CDR3, the DNA is TGCGCCAGCAGCCCGCGACCGAATCAGCCCCAGCATTTT.

The chain uses TRBV3-1 and TRBJ2-1; D not certain. In germline, CDR1 is LGHDT, CDR2 YNNKEL (reference sequence). Trimming removed 0 bases from V and 3 bases from J, with 6 bases in between. The CDR3 is 14 residues long. CDR3 bases: TGTGCCAGCAGCCAAGATTATAGCTACAATGAGCAGTTCTTC. It specifies CASSQDYSYNEQFF.

This clonotype was recorded at least ten times. The chain carries TRBV20-1 and TRBJ2-3; TRBD2 matches 7 bases. CDR1 and CDR2 from the germline V gene are DFQATT and SNEGSKA (reference sequence). The CDR3 covers 12 residues. Trimming cost V 3 bases and J 7 bases; bases outside gene matches: 4. The CDR3 loop reads CSASGRGYTQYF. Written as DNA, the CDR3 is TGCAGTGCTAGCGGGCGGGGGTATACGCAGTATTTT.

V usage is TRBV4-2 and J usage is TRBJ2-3; 8 bases align to TRBD2. Germline V gene data show CDR1 as LGHNA and CDR2 as YNFKEQ. The CDR3 totals 17 residues. With 4 bases clipped from V and 6 bases from J, the junction kept 15 bases outside the gene matches. CDR3 in amino acids: CASSLSPGTRSMDTQYF. The CDR3 DNA reads as TGTGCCAGCAGCCTATCTCCCGGGACTAGGAGTATGGATACGCAGTATTTT.

This chain connects TRBV5-1 to TRBJ2-1, with a weak D call TRBD2 (7 bases). Germline CDR1 SGHRS, CDR2 YFSETQ. V was cut by 3 bases and J by 6 bases, with 13 bases left in between. The CDR3 is made up of 14 amino acids. For the CDR3, the DNA is TGCGCCAGCAGCTGGGGGGGACAAATCAATGAGCAGTTCTTC. Protein sequence: CASSWGGQINEQFF.

This clonotype has at least ten counts. The chain couples TRBV10-3 to TRBJ1-2, with 9 bases fitting TRBD1. Trimming cost V 0 bases and J 6 bases; bases outside gene matches: 2. This CDR3 is built from 14 residues. The V gene's germline CDR1 is ENHRY and CDR2 SYGVKD. The CDR3 nucleotides read TGTGCCATCAGTGAGTCGGGACAGGGTGATGGCTACACCTTC. Protein: CAISESGQGDGYTF.

The CDR3 bases are TGTGCCACCAGTACAGGCAACTACGAGCAGTACTTC. Amino acids: CATSTGNYEQYF. The V and J genes are TRBV24-1 and TRBJ2-7; D is perhaps TRBD1 (5 bases). Germline V lookup: CDR1 KGHDR, CDR2 SFDVKD. This CDR3 is 12 amino acids long. Deletions cut 6 bases from V and 3 bases from J, with 8 bases between.

The chain has TRBV25-1 and TRBJ2-7; TRBD1 matches 7 bases. The germline V gene encodes CDR1 MGHDK and CDR2 SYGVNS. The CDR3 has 13 amino acids. V lost 7 bases, J lost 2 bases, and 5 bases stayed unmatched. The DNA for the CDR3 is TGTGCCAGCAACCGGGACAGCACCTACGAGCAGTACTTC. Its protein product is CASNRDSTYEQYF.

Only a few counts were recorded for this clonotype. The V and J genes are TRBV24-1 and TRBJ2-1, with D possibly TRBD1 on 6 matching bases. Trimming left V 12 bases short and J 6 bases short, with 11 bases between. The germline CDR1 and CDR2 sequences are KGHDR and SFDVKD. There are 11 residues in the CDR3. Here the CDR3 reads CAADSGNEQFF. The CDR3 nucleotides read TGTGCCGCGGACAGCGGCAATGAGCAGTTCTTC.

The rearrangement links TRBV11-2 to TRBJ1-6; weak D call: TRBD1 (5 bases). CDR1 and CDR2 (germline): SGHAT, FQNNGV. This CDR3 comprises 18 residues. V was shortened by 4 bases and J by 5 bases, with 21 bases between the two germline ends. Written as DNA, the CDR3 is TGTGCCAGCAGCTCGCCGGGGCATAGGGGCGCGGATAATTCACCCCTCCACTTT. This encodes CASSSPGHRGADNSPLHF.

The chain carries TRBV25-1 and TRBJ2-1; TRBD2 matches 8 bases. Germline V gene sequence: CDR1 MGHDK, CDR2 SYGVNS. The CDR3 extends over 15 amino acids. J lost 5 bases, V lost 6 bases, and 9 bases had no gene match. This chain's CDR3 is CASSRFSGAHNEQFF. CDR3 in DNA: TGTGCCAGCAGCCGTTTTAGCGGGGCCCACAATGAGCAGTTCTTC.

This clonotype was observed a handful of times. The rearrangement joins TRBV5-1 to TRBJ2-3; 9 nucleotides agree with TRBD2. The length of the CDR3 is 16 residues. Germline CDR1 and CDR2: SGHRS and YFSETQ. With V trimmed by 4 bases and J by 5 bases, 11 bases remained unmatched. The CDR3 DNA reads TGCGCCAGCAGCGTAGCCGGGACTAGCCGTTTAGATACGCAGTATTTT. It translates to CASSVAGTSRLDTQYF.

The chain joins TRBV29-1 to TRBJ2-3; the D is unclear. Trimming pared 4 bases from V and 2 bases from J, leaving 10 bases between. The CDR3 is made up of 13 amino acids. CDR1 SQVTM and CDR2 ANQGSEA come from the germline V gene. The CDR3 DNA is TGCAGCGTTGCGGCAGGTGTCACAGATACGCAGTATTTT. It yields the protein CSVAAGVTDTQYF.

This clonotype was detected once. This clone may be a read error of a much larger clone one base away. The gene calls are TRBV20-1 and TRBJ1-3; D ambiguous. V lost 2 bases and J 3 bases, leaving 14 bases between the germline ends. This CDR3 comprises 15 residues. Germline V gene lookup returns CDR1 DFQATT and CDR2 SNEGSKA (reference sequence). The CDR3 DNA reads as TGCAGTGCTAGACCATTGTCTAAACGTGGAAACACCATATATTTT. Translated: CSARPLSKRGNTIYF.

This clonotype was recorded only once. A read error may account for a junction end that differs from germline. The chain has TRBV7-2 and TRBJ1-1; TRBD1 agrees at 11 bases. The germline V gene encodes CDR1 SGHTA and CDR2 FQGNSA. The CDR3 spans 15 residues. The CDR3, as DNA: TGTGCCAGCAGCTTCGGGACAGGGGGGGACACTGAAGTTTTCTTT. It encodes CASSFGTGGDTEVFF.

The chain links TRBV20-1 to TRBJ1-2; D gene ambiguous. CDR1 and CDR2 (germline): DFQATT, SNEGSKA (reference sequence). Trimming pared 4 bases from V and 3 bases from J, leaving 9 bases between. The CDR3 is made up of 12 amino acids. As DNA, the CDR3 is TGCAGTGCTAACGATTGGGACTATGGCTACACCTTC. This encodes CSANDWDYGYTF.

This clonotype was seen a handful of times. The CDR3 sequence is CASSQDLGTYEQYV. The CDR3, as DNA: TGCGCCAGCAGCCAAGATCTCGGGACCTACGAGCAGTACGTC. The chain couples TRBV4-1 to TRBJ2-7; a weak D match, TRBD2 (5 bases). The CDR3 runs to 14 residues. The V gene lost 0 bases and the J gene lost 2 bases, with 8 bases spanning the gap. The germline gives CDR1 MGHRA, CDR2 YSYEKL.